The present T cell receptor beta chain was sequenced within a study of identical twins (dated by TCRdb to about 2016). Concerning the study at large: To test whether fetal clonotypes persist, this study deep-sequenced TCR alpha and beta repertoires from monozygotic twins, from unrelated adults of various ages, and from cord blood. Replicate twin experiments were performed at different times using different library preparation protocols to rule out contamination.

Details on this clonotype: Its binding antigen is unknown. Base qualities are missing; no much larger clone stands one base away.

All donors were healthy Caucasians. Three pairs of female monozygotic twins, all aged about 18 to 29 years, made up the twin cohort. Positive isolation kits from Invitrogen were used to isolate CD4+ and CD8+ T cell populations. V lost 4 bases and J lost 5 bases, and the count of bases not matched to a germline gene is 13. The CDR1 and CDR2 encoded by the germline V gene are SGHRS and YFSETQ. From the cysteine up to the phenylalanine, the CDR3 has a length of 16 residues. Kept here is only the CDR3 DNA, which spans 48 bases and is read in frame from base 1. Points the paper makes about the study in general: Invariant T cells such as MAIT and iNKT could partly confound zero-insertion analyses, although diverse VJ usage argued against such confounding for most clonotypes. In monozygotic twins, out-of-frame TCR alpha sharing was systematically underestimated by recombination models, although the models agreed with sharing between unrelated individuals. In beta out-of-frame sequences, excess twin sharing was weaker, because having fewer shared sequences lowered the signal-to-noise ratio. Abundant cord blood beta clonotypes carried fewer insertions; young adult naive repertoires showed a weaker similar trend, while memory repertoires showed none. Out-of-frame TCR alpha sequences shared between twins showed an excess of low generation-probability sequences compared with coincidental sharing between unrelated individuals. Because the same donors could not be followed over many years, the conclusions relied on cross-sectional statistical analysis.

Library preparation used 5' RACE. The sample was run on an Illumina HiSeq 2000. Template switching added a universal primer binding site, and the final cDNA carried a unique molecular identifier that allowed TCR cDNA molecules to be counted accurately. First-strand cDNA for TCR alpha and beta chains was synthesized from specific primers in the conserved constant-segment region. To control for contamination, every cDNA library carried two barcodes: a SMART-Mk sample barcode plus Illumina barcodes. TruSeq adapter sequences along with Illumina sample barcodes were introduced in two successive PCR steps. Sequencing of the TCR alpha and beta cDNA libraries was done on the Illumina HiSeq platform using custom primers. For the original study's pipeline: MiGEC was used to process raw reads and extract unique molecular identifiers, and MiXCR was used to find CDR3 positions. Recombination models were inferred per individual with the repgenHMM and IGoR tools using an EM algorithm. Shared clonotypes were analyzed with the tcR package in R, and sharing was normalized by the product of cloneset sizes. Out-of-frame nonproductive sequences were analyzed to study raw recombination free of thymic and clonal selection effects. Through fastp at Q25 and MiXCR, TCRdb rebuilt clones from the public reads, retaining in-frame beta chains. Rows merge per CDR3 protein into single entries with the most common DNA and genes. These V and J calls are TCRdb output, not the study's own analysis. A total of fewer than 500,000 distinct CDR3 sequences appear in this sample, roughly 26% of them only once. The ten largest clones represent roughly 2.8% of the sample.

The same sample was also used in a study of T cells expressing NK-cell markers. Taken from the second paper: Three sorted T-cell subsets (CD3+CD56+NKG2C+, CD3+CD56+NKG2C- and CD3+CD56-NKG2C+) from fewer than 10 donors had their TCR beta-chain repertoires profiled. Among the eight sequenced donors, seven were HCMV-seropositive and one was HCMV-seronegative. To restrict sorting to alphabetaTCR-expressing T cells, an anti-gammadeltaTCR antibody was added in several experiments. In 5 to 7 donors, the dominant CD3+CD56+NKG2C+ clonotypes ranked among the top 10 CD8+ clonotypes, making up roughly 1.0-7.0% of CD8+ T cells. Those dominant clonotypes were again the most abundant among CD3+CD56-NKG2C+ cells in a few donors, at roughly 25-60.1%. Whether the expanded NKG2C-expressing T cell clones were specific for HCMV antigens remained unclear. All eight donors whose samples were sequenced were randomly selected healthy volunteers, three of them men and five women. To determine HCMV serostatus, a commercial ELISA kit was used to detect HCMV-specific IgG in serum. Reads were demultiplexed and grouped by UMI with MIGEC, and clonotypes were assembled and quantified with MiTCR. Only TCR cDNA sequences supported by at least two reads were kept to exclude erroneous sequences. The tcR package was used for downstream repertoire analysis, with clonotypes matched between fractions based on CDR3 nucleotide sequence plus V segment. VDJmatch was used to annotate antigen specificity against VDJdb, with one amino acid substitution in CDR3 permitted.

The rearranged segments are TRBV5-1 and TRBJ2-5, and TRBD2 aligns with 8 junction nucleotides. Sequenced material: CD4+ T cells sorted from blood. The clonotype comes from a woman aged 18-30 years in good health. The DNA sequence reads TGCGCCAGCAGCGAAGCGGGAGATGGGCGTGGTGAGACCCAGTACTTC. It translates as CASSEAGDGRGETQYF.